What follows is one T cell receptor (beta chain) and its context. This clone was seen just once. Its antigen has not been determined. No much larger clone exists at a distance of one base, and base qualities are not known. This specimen belongs to a study of T cell responses to AZD1222 COVID-19 vaccine (dated by TCRdb to 2020 to 2023). With respect to the entire study: TCR sequencing was performed for more than 230 trial participants, of whom about 210 were given two doses of AZD1222 and around 25 were given two doses of MenACWY control vaccine. Trial participants were enrolled by age into 18-55, 56-69 and 70-plus year subgroups, with around 150, 28 and 57 TCR-sequenced participants respectively. The full study reports these points: Only five to seven AZD1222 recipients were SARS-CoV-2 seropositive at baseline, limiting conclusions about previously exposed vaccinees. Because no samples from the day 14 peak response were available, repertoires could be characterized only after the peak T cell response. Spike-specific TCR breadth and depth rose significantly after two AZD1222 doses compared with day 0 and with MenACWY recipients. The 56-69-year group was small, and its depth increase did not reach significance, likely because of low power. The whole spike protein was spanned by vaccine-associated CD4 TCRs, and dominant responses were seen in regions 160-218 and 743-854. Most participants were white British and females outnumbered males, and the authors suggested that clonal diversity may have been underestimated. Nearly half of unique spike-specific TCRs reportedly recognized epitopes outside regions mutated in the B.1.351 and B.1.1.7 variants.

V has 3 bases trimmed and J has 5 bases trimmed; junction bases matching no gene number 2. Looking up the germline V gene yields CDR1 SGHVS and CDR2 FQNEAQ. From cysteine to phenylalanine, the CDR3 is 14 amino acids long. The sequence is cut down to CDR3 DNA, 42 bases in frame from base 1. The CDR3 regions of human TCRbeta chains were analyzed by immunosequencing. Concerning the study's data processing: Repertoire TCRs were checked for matches against a reference library of SARS-CoV-2-specific TCRs that had been generated using the MIRA antigen-specificity platform. Breadth was defined as the fraction of unique TCRs that were SARS-CoV-2-associated, and depth was defined as the fraction of total T cells that were SARS-CoV-2-associated. Using the MIRA data, every spike-specific TCR was mapped to the spike region that the TCR reacted to and assigned to either a CD4 or a CD8 class. Log10-transformed breadth and depth values were compared by one-way ANOVA with Sidak's multiple comparisons tests. Not all clones reach the TCRdb copy of this immuneACCESS table, which keeps in-frame sequences only. Checked studies attribute under half of the gap to unresolved V genes and leave the rest unexplained. V, J and clone size are taken as reported in that table, and D and trimming were inferred from the DNA itself. The sample has around 170,000 clones on record, around 90% of them singletons. The ten largest clones represent around 1.9% of the sample.

Read against the paper, the sample's time point label means: about 28 days (+/-7) after the second vaccine dose. AZD1222 recipients with second doses at about 4 weeks or about 12 weeks were pooled, because spike-specific TCR depth and breadth did not differ between schedules. Vaccinee samples came from UK trials COV001 and COV002, including a single-blind randomized controlled phase 2/3 trial of AZD1222 (ChAdOx1 nCoV-19) in healthy adults. For TCRbeta chain sequencing, PBMC samples from trial participants were taken at day 0 and at day 28 after the second dose. The clonotype originates from an adult who received the AZD1222 COVID-19 vaccine. The chain was built from TRBV7-8 and TRBJ1-1; TRBD1 agrees with 11 junctional bases. The specimen comprised peripheral blood, sampled 28 days after the second AZD1222 dose. The CDR3 reads as follows: CASSLDRGPTEAFF. The bases are TGTGCCAGCAGCTTGGACAGGGGGCCAACTGAAGCTTTCTTT.